This T cell receptor beta chain is from a study of human T cells and chemical hapten exposure. Noted time point: patch test 2, 6 weeks after DPC sensitization. Treatment given: therapeutic diphenylcyclopropenone sensitization with weekly scalp DPC. TCRdb processed the RACE reads anew with MiXCR; each CDR3 protein has one entry. Of just over 40,000 distinct CDR3 sequences listed, approximately 3.4% are singletons. Germline CDR1 and CDR2: KGHSH and LQKENI. CDR3 size: 12 residues. With 3 bases removed from V and 8 bases from J, the gap between germline ends came to 10 bases. This clonotype was recorded a few times.

V and J are TRBV18 and TRBJ1-1; maybe TRBD1 (5 bases). The origin of this receptor is a man aged 40-49 years with alopecia areata. Some clones in this sample may be carry-over from other donors' samples. The input for sequencing was whole blood, taken in connection with sensitization to the hapten diphenylcyclopropenone (DPC). The CDR3 DNA is TGTGCCAGCTCACCGGATAGGACAGAAGCTTTCTTT. This translates into CASSPDRTEAFF. The full variable domain, in which reference TRBV18 and TRBJ1-1 provide the parts outside the CDR3, is NAGVMQNPRHLVRRRGQEARLRCSPMKGHSHVYWYRQLPEEGLKFMVYLQKENIIDESGMPKERFSAEFPKEGPSILRIQQVVRGDSAAYFCASSPDRTEAFFGQGTRLTVV.